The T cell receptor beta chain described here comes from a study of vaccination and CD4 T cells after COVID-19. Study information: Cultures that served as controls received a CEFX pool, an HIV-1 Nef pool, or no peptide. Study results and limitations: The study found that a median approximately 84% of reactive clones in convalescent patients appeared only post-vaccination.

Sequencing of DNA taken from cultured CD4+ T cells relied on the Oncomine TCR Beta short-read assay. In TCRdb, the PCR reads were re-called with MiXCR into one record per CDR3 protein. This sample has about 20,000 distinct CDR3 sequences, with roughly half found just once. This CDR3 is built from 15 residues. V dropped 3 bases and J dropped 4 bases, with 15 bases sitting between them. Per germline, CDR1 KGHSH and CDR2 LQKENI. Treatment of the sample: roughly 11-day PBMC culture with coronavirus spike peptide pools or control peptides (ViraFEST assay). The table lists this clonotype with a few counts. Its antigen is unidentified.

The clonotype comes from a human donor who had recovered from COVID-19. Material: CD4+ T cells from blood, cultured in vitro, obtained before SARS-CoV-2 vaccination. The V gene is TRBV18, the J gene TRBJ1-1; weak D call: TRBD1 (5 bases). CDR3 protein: CASSPKSGGSTEAFF. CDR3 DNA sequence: TGTGCCAGCTCACCCAAATCCGGGGGTAGCACTGAAGCTTTCTTT.